A selection of T cell receptor beta chains follows, all from one sample in a study of graft-versus-host responses after intestinal transplantation. These TCRs' antigens remain unknown. Data came from immunoSEQ multiplex PCR; TCRdb stores just in-frame clones and leaves some out. The repertoire holds around 24,000 clones, roughly 78% seen once, with over 0.8% in the top ten. This specimen consisted of unstimulated CD8+ T cells sorted from spleen or lymph node cells, obtained before transplant. The source of these receptors is a human donor who was the organ donor for an intestinal transplant. CDR3s include the opening cysteine and the closing phenylalanine or tryptophan. The D gene is left open where the match is weak. The listing skips clone size in some rows; elsewhere it reads once, few, many or a size class.

d_call	v_call	clone_size	j_call	cdr3_aa	cdr3_nt
TRBD1	TRBV5-4	-	TRBJ2-7	CASSLFGGQEPYEQYF	TGTGCCAGCAGCTTGTTTGGAGGACAGGAACCCTACGAGCAGTACTTC
-	TRBV7-8	-	TRBJ2-7	CASSLYSYEQYF	TGTGCCAGCAGCTTATACTCCTACGAGCAGTACTTC
TRBD2	TRBV9	-	TRBJ2-1	CASSVIAGSGNEQFF	TGTGCCAGCAGCGTAATAGCGGGGTCGGGCAATGAGCAGTTCTTC
TRBD1	TRBV2	few	TRBJ1-2	CASSESGTAVGYGYTF	TGTGCCAGCAGTGAGTCCGGGACAGCGGTCGGCTATGGCTACACCTTC
-	TRBV11-3	-	TRBJ2-7	CASSLVTRSYEQYF	TGTGCCAGCAGCTTAGTTACCAGATCCTACGAGCAGTACTTC
-	TRBV4-1	-	TRBJ1-4	CASSQGDEKLFF	TGCGCCAGCAGCCAAGGGGACGAAAAACTGTTTTTT
TRBD1	TRBV5-5	-	TRBJ1-2	CASSPQTGRGDGYTF	TGTGCCAGCAGCCCCCAGACAGGGAGGGGGGATGGCTACACCTTC
-	TRBV19	-	TRBJ2-7	CASSSGYEQYF	TGTGCCAGTAGTTCAGGGTACGAGCAGTACTTC
-	TRBV29-1	-	TRBJ2-7	CSVLLDQGRYEQYF	TGCAGCGTTCTCCTCGACCAGGGTCGGTACGAGCAGTACTTC
TRBD1	TRBV6-1	few	TRBJ2-7	CASSADGTVFYEQYF	TGTGCCAGCAGTGCGGATGGGACAGTCTTCTACGAGCAGTACTTC
-	TRBV10-3	-	TRBJ1-2	CAIKTLNYGYTF	TGTGCCATCAAAACGCTTAACTATGGCTACACCTTC
-	TRBV5-1	-	TRBJ2-3	CASSDRRAGDTQYF	TGCGCCAGCAGCGATCGGAGGGCCGGAGATACGCAGTATTTT
-	TRBV27	-	TRBJ2-7	CASSLSQGYEQYF	TGTGCCAGCAGTTTAAGTCAGGGGTACGAGCAGTACTTC
-	TRBV19	-	TRBJ1-4	CASSILSLTPTNEKLFF	TGTGCCAGTAGTATATTATCGTTGACACCCACTAATGAAAAACTGTTTTTT
TRBD2	TRBV4-2	-	TRBJ2-7	CASSQGVSGTEIYEQYF	TGTGCCAGCAGCCAGGGAGTTAGCGGGACGGAGATATACGAGCAGTACTTC
TRBD2	TRBV27	-	TRBJ2-7	CASSLGGTSGRASDSEQYF	TGTGCCAGCAGTTTAGGTGGGACTAGCGGGAGGGCCTCGGATAGCGAGCAGTACTTC
-	TRBV27	-	TRBJ1-1	CASMTGATEAFF	TGTGCCAGCATGACAGGAGCCACTGAAGCTTTCTTT
-	TRBV4-1	-	TRBJ1-4	CASSQDNEKLFF	TGCGCCAGCAGCCAAGACAATGAAAAACTGTTTTTT
TRBD1	TRBV28	-	TRBJ2-7	CASSYGTGPTTTYEQYF	TGTGCCAGCAGTTATGGGACAGGGCCAACTACGACCTACGAGCAGTACTTC
TRBD2	TRBV10-1	few	TRBJ2-1	CASSAGTSGNEQFF	TGCGCCAGCAGCGCCGGGACTAGCGGTAATGAGCAGTTCTTC
TRBD1	TRBV19	-	TRBJ1-4	CASSIWDGTGDFLGEKLFF	TGTGCCAGTAGTATTTGGGATGGGACAGGGGATTTTCTTGGCGAAAAACTGTTTTTT
TRBD2	TRBV19	-	TRBJ2-1	CASSIAGGSYNEQFF	TGTGCCAGTAGTATCGCGGGAGGGTCCTACAATGAGCAGTTCTTC
-	TRBV5-4	few	TRBJ2-7	CASSTLPGSFYEQYF	TGTGCCAGCAGCACCCTGCCGGGCAGCTTCTACGAGCAGTACTTC
TRBD2	TRBV4-3	-	TRBJ2-7	CASSLDLPGGSYEQYF	TGCGCCAGCAGCTTGGATCTGCCGGGGGGCTCCTACGAGCAGTACTTC
TRBD1	TRBV10-3	once	TRBJ1-2	CAISEDRELGEGYTF	TGTGCCATCAGTGAGGACAGGGAGCTCGGGGAGGGCTACACCTTC
-	TRBV6-1	-	TRBJ2-1	CASGQYNEQFF	TGTGCCTCAGGGCAGTACAATGAGCAGTTCTTC
TRBD1	TRBV27	-	TRBJ1-5	CASSLGQGGQPQHF	TGTGCCAGCAGTTTAGGACAGGGAGGTCAGCCCCAGCATTTT
TRBD2	TRBV4-1	-	TRBJ2-1	CASSQDRGVGNEQFF	TGCGCCAGCAGCCAAGATCGGGGGGTCGGCAATGAGCAGTTCTTC
-	TRBV2	-	TRBJ2-5	CASSGAEKETQYF	TGTGCCAGTAGTGGGGCGGAAAAAGAGACCCAGTACTTC
-	TRBV6-1	-	TRBJ2-1	CASSSDASSYNEQFF	TGTGCCAGCAGTTCCGATGCTAGCTCCTACAATGAGCAGTTCTTC
-	TRBV4-1	-	TRBJ1-5	CASSQDDRGYSNQPQHF	TGCGCCAGCAGCCAAGATGATAGGGGATATAGCAATCAGCCCCAGCATTTT
-	TRBV25-1	-	TRBJ1-2	CASSEGTGTNYGYTF	TGTGCCAGCAGTGAAGGCACAGGGACTAACTATGGCTACACCTTC
-	TRBV5-1	-	TRBJ2-7	CASSLGGISYEQYF	TGCGCCAGCAGCTTGGGCGGGATCTCCTACGAGCAGTACTTC
-	TRBV29-1	-	TRBJ2-1	CSVDGVWGYNEQFF	TGCAGCGTCGACGGGGTTTGGGGTTACAATGAGCAGTTCTTC
TRBD1	TRBV7-9	-	TRBJ1-2	CASSLVRDRIGYTF	TGTGCCAGCAGCCTAGTCCGGGACAGGATTGGCTACACCTTC
TRBD1	TRBV10-1	few	TRBJ2-5	CASSAGTGGFDETQYF	TGCGCCAGCAGCGCCGGGACAGGGGGTTTTGATGAGACCCAGTACTTC
TRBD1	TRBV30	-	TRBJ1-5	CAWSPGQGHQPQHF	TGTGCCTGGAGCCCGGGACAGGGTCATCAGCCCCAGCATTTT
-	TRBV12-5	-	TRBJ2-3	CASAGDRPRGDTQYF	TGTGCTAGTGCTGGAGACAGGCCCCGGGGAGATACGCAGTATTTT